This is a list of T cell receptor beta chains from one sample in a study of shared clonotypes between healthy human individuals. Only in-frame clones appear in the TCRdb table, and some are missing; sequencing was by immunoSEQ multiplex PCR. This table holds more than 2 million clones, 85% to 95% found once. Specimen: naive CD4+ T cells sorted from blood. The receptors were gathered from a man between 18 and 29 years old in good health. CDR3s include the opening cysteine and the closing phenylalanine or tryptophan. D genes are given only for firm matches. Size is stated for part of the rows, as once, few or many counts, or as a class when the clone is expanded.

>TRBJ1-2|TRBV10-3|once|TRBD1
TGTGCCATCAGTGAGTCTGCAGGGGGCGGGAACTATGGCTACACCTTC
CAISESAGGGNYGYTF
>TRBJ1-3|TRBV21-1|.|.
TGTGCCAGCAGCAACTCGTCGGGGAGCGGAGGACTCTCTGGAAACACCATATATTTT
CASSNSSGSGGLSGNTIYF
>TRBJ1-1|TRBV10-3|.|.
TGTGCCATCAGTTCCCGAACAGGGTTCACTGAAGCTTTCTTT
CAISSRTGFTEAFF
>TRBJ1-5|TRBV5-1|few|.
TGCGCCAGCAGCGTAGACAGTTATAGCAATCAGCCCCAGCATTTT
CASSVDSYSNQPQHF
>TRBJ2-3|TRBV5-1|.|TRBD1
TGCGCCAGCAGCAATGCACAGGGGGGCGCAGATACGCAGTATTTT
CASSNAQGGADTQYF
>TRBJ1-6|TRBV27|.|.
TGTGCCAGCACCCGAGGGGGCTATAATTCACCCCTCCACTTT
CASTRGGYNSPLHF
>TRBJ1-1|TRBV28|.|.
TGTGCCAGCAGTCGTGCTGCCCGGCCGAACACTGAAGCTTTCTTT
CASSRAARPNTEAFF
>TRBJ1-2|TRBV2|.|.
TGTGCCAGCAGTGGGCAGATTACTAACTATGGCTACACCTTC
CASSGQITNYGYTF
>TRBJ2-7|TRBV28|.|TRBD1
TGTGCCAGCAGTCACGGGACAGCTTACGGCTCCTACGAGCAGTACTTC
CASSHGTAYGSYEQYF
>TRBJ1-2|TRBV11-1|.|.
TGTGCCAGCAGCGCACAGGCGTTGGGTAACTATGGCTACACCTTC
CASSAQALGNYGYTF
>TRBJ2-1|TRBV11-2|.|.
TGTGCCAGCAGCTCTATAAGCGGCTCCTACAATGAGCAGTTCTTC
CASSSISGSYNEQFF
>TRBJ2-1|TRBV5-1|.|TRBD2
TGCGCCAGCAGCGGGGGGACTAGCCTCTACAATGAGCAGTTCTTC
CASSGGTSLYNEQFF
>TRBJ1-6|TRBV30|.|.
TGTGCCTGGACAGGTCGTACCTCCTATAATTCACCCCTCCACTTT
CAWTGRTSYNSPLHF
>TRBJ2-5|TRBV15|.|.
TGTGCCACCAGCAGAGATCTTCTAGGAGGGACCCAGTACTTC
CATSRDLLGGTQYF
>TRBJ2-3|TRBV6-1|.|TRBD2
TGTGCCAGCAGTGCCCTTAGCGGGGGGGGCACAGATACGCAGTATTTT
CASSALSGGGTDTQYF
>TRBJ1-2|TRBV4-3|.|.
TGCGCCAGCAGCCAAGACGTAGGAGTGGGGCTCTATGGCTACACCTTC
CASSQDVGVGLYGYTF
>TRBJ1-2|TRBV18|.|.
TGTGCCAGCTCACCACCGACGGATCCTCTATCAGCTAACTATGGCTACACCTTC
CASSPPTDPLSANYGYTF
>TRBJ2-3|TRBV4-3|few|.
TGCGCCAGCAGCCAAGTCAGGGGAGATACGCAGTATTTT
CASSQVRGDTQYF
>TRBJ1-2|TRBV30|.|.
TGTGCCTGGAGTGTACTGGGGAACTATGGCTACACCTTC
CAWSVLGNYGYTF
>TRBJ2-7|TRBV5-8|.|.
TGTGCCAGCAGCTTTAGCGGAGGCCGTTACGAGCAGTACTTC
CASSFSGGRYEQYF
>TRBJ1-1|TRBV19|.|.
TGTGCCAGTAGTATTGGCGGCAACCTGAACACTGAAGCTTTCTTT
CASSIGGNLNTEAFF
>TRBJ2-7|TRBV5-1|.|.
TGCGCCAGCAGTAGTGGGCTTCTTTCGGACGAGCAGTACTTC
CASSSGLLSDEQYF
>TRBJ2-3|TRBV10-1|.|.
TGCGCCAGCAGTTTCGCCTCTAGCACAGATACGCAGTATTTT
CASSFASSTDTQYF
>TRBJ1-4|TRBV5-1|.|.
TGCGCCAGCAGCCCATTGGGGTCCCCTGGGGCCCTGTTTTTT
CASSPLGSPGALFF
>TRBJ2-5|TRBV5-1|.|.
TGCGCCAGCAGCTTGGGGGGGCCTGGAGGTAGGGAGACCCAGTACTTC
CASSLGGPGGRETQYF
>TRBJ2-1|TRBV11-2|.|.
TGTGCCAGCAGCTTGAGGCGGACAAACTCCTACAATGAGCAGTTCTTC
CASSLRRTNSYNEQFF
>TRBJ2-7|TRBV27|.|.
TGTGCCAGCATTCGTCAGGGCTCCTACGAGCAGTACTTC
CASIRQGSYEQYF
>TRBJ2-3|TRBV7-2|once|.
TGTGCCAGCAGCTTAGGTCCGGACGGCACAGATACGCAGTATTTT
CASSLGPDGTDTQYF
>TRBJ1-1|TRBV6-4|.|.
TGTGCCAGCAGTGACGAGATTAACACTGAAGCTTTCTTT
CASSDEINTEAFF
>TRBJ2-7|TRBV6-1|.|TRBD1
TGTGCCAGCAGTGAATTAGGACAGGGCATCTACGAGCAGTACTTC
CASSELGQGIYEQYF
>TRBJ2-2|TRBV19|.|.
TGTGCCAGTAGTATATTAGGGAGAGGGTTTTCAAGGAGCACCGGGGAGCTGTTTTTT
CASSILGRGFSRSTGELFF
>TRBJ2-7|TRBV6-1|.|.
TGTGCCAGCAGTGTAGGACAGACTCCCTACGAGCAGTACTTC
CASSVGQTPYEQYF
>TRBJ1-1|TRBV27|.|.
TGTGCCAGCAGTTCGATCCTCGTCGGTGAAGCTTTCTTT
CASSSILVGEAFF
>TRBJ2-2|TRBV7-9|.|.
TGTGCCCTATCGACCGGGACAACGAACACCGGGGAGCTGTTTTTT
CALSTGTTNTGELFF
>TRBJ2-3|TRBV10-1|.|TRBD2
TGCGCCAGCAGTGAGTCGTCTAGCGGGAGGTTGGATACGCAGTATTTT
CASSESSSGRLDTQYF
>TRBJ1-1|TRBV28|.|.
TGTGCCAGCAGTTCCTATGGAGGGTTGAACACTGAAGCTTTCTTT
CASSSYGGLNTEAFF
>TRBJ2-6|TRBV11-2|.|.
TGTGCCAGCAAGGGTGGGGCCAACGTCCTGACTTTC
CASKGGANVLTF
>TRBJ2-7|TRBV7-2|.|TRBD2
TGTGCCAGCAGCTTACTTCAGGGACTAGCAACCTACGAGCAGTACTTC
CASSLLQGLATYEQYF
>TRBJ1-6|TRBV10-2|.|TRBD1
TGCGCCAGCAGGTCAGGGGGAACCTATAATTCACCCCTCCACTTT
CASRSGGTYNSPLHF
>TRBJ2-1|TRBV19|.|.
TGTGCCAGTAGACGTGGGTTGACCTACAATGAGCAGTTCTTC
CASRRGLTYNEQFF
>TRBJ2-1|TRBV4-3|once|.
TGCGCCAGCAGCCAAGAAGCCGGAGCGAGAAGCTACAATGAGCAGTTCTTC
CASSQEAGARSYNEQFF